Reported below is one T cell receptor (beta chain). The antigen remains undetermined. Clones were sequenced by immunoSEQ multiplex PCR, and TCRdb holds only the in-frame ones, with some missing. The data contain about 79,000 clones, about 94% of them singletons. This sample was taken from a study of OX40 agonist ivuxolimab in advanced cancers. Looking at the study overall: One patient with hepatocellular carcinoma and two with cutaneous melanoma, three in all, had partial responses.

Study-level points and caveats: Expansion of clones was among the lowest in partial responders at 0.1-3.0 mg/kg. At 0.1 to 3.0 mg/kg and by week 6, clonal expansion occurred in CD4+ and CD8+ blood T cells. Relative to CD4+, CD8+ T cells held more expanded clones on average.

The CDR3 extends over 13 amino acids. Germline loops: CDR1 WNHNN, CDR2 SYGVQD (reference sequence). Deletions cut 2 bases from V and 0 bases from J, with 5 bases between. The chain uses TRBV10-1 and TRBJ2-7; D is unresolved. The source of this sequence is an adult with an advanced solid tumor such as melanoma, head and neck, liver or kidney cancer. Sequencing used CD4+ or CD8+ T cells sorted from blood, obtained in a trial of the OX40 agonist ivuxolimab. The CDR3 protein is CASSEGSSYEQYF. The CDR3, as DNA: TGCGCCAGCAGTGAGGGAAGCTCCTACGAGCAGTACTTC.